This T cell receptor beta chain originates from a study of spatial heterogeneity in lung cancer. Time point meaning: sample taken at primary tumor resection. General study points: Mutation counts in tumors were tracked by counts of expanded intratumoral alpha and beta TCRs.

As concerns this clonotype: Its antigen is not identified.

Trimming took 8 bases from V and 11 from J; bases not matched to a gene: 7. Germline values: CDR1 KGHSH, CDR2 LQKENI. CDR3 length: 13 residues. TCRdb fed the 5' RACE reads into MiXCR, producing one record per CDR3 protein. The table records tens of thousands of distinct CDR3 sequences, over 4% of them present only once. This material consisted of lung tumor tissue, taken at surgery. The chain is built from TRBV18 and TRBJ2-2; 11 nucleotides align to TRBD1. The clonotype was recovered from a male donor with early-stage non-small cell lung cancer. CDR3 sequence: CASGQGAVPELFF. DNA of the CDR3: TGTGCCAGCGGACAGGGGGCGGTCCCTGAGCTGTTTTTT.